This T cell receptor beta chain was obtained from a study of PD-1 blockade in classical Hodgkin lymphoma. Background on the study: Nivolumab dosing for patients was 3 mg/kg, administered intravenously every 2 weeks.

The germline gives CDR1 SEHNR, CDR2 FQNEAQ (reference sequence). The CDR3 length is 14 residues. Trimming cost V 5 bases and J 2 bases, with 13 bases left between them. This clone has a single count. The target antigen is unknown. Study-wide points: Newly diagnosed patients had baseline TCR diversity that was reportedly lower than that of healthy donors. Sources of repertoire differences remain undefined, possibly disease activity or prior therapy.

Relapses following autologous stem cell transplantation were seen in all patients, with brentuximab vedotin exposure varying. Best responses included complete response and partial response; otherwise, the best response was progressive disease. This table comes from immunoSEQ multiplex PCR, and its TCRdb copy is limited to in-frame clones, with some not included. Counted here are around 24,000 clones, around 69% occurring once; the ten biggest clones make up about 10%. The sample was peripheral blood mononuclear cells (PBMCs), taken before the second cycle of nivolumab. The clonotype was recovered from a human donor with classical Hodgkin lymphoma. The V call is TRBV7-9, the J call TRBJ2-7; D is perhaps TRBD2 (5 bases). The CDR3 DNA is TGTGCCAGCAGCCTAGAGACCGGGACCTACGAGCAGTACTTC. It translates to CASSLETGTYEQYF.